This T cell receptor (beta chain) was captured by sequencing in a study of cytomegalovirus exposure and HLA in healthy donors. PCR was performed using 60 Vbeta and 13 Jbeta primers. Profiled with immunoSEQ multiplex PCR; TCRdb holds only in-frame clones, not every one. Of approximately 160,000 clones listed, 65% to 80% were seen once; the top ten hold 3% to 3.5%. CDR1 is SGHNT, CDR2 YYREEE, per germline (reference sequence). CDR3 size: 15 residues. The trim removed 2 bases at V and 6 bases at J, leaving 5 bases unmatched. Material: PBMCs. The V and J genes are TRBV5-4 and TRBJ2-2; TRBD2 aligns across 9 bases. This sequence originates from a woman aged 45-65 years in good health and CMV-seropositive. In DNA, the CDR3 is TGTGCCAGCAGCTTCGGCGGGGGGGCCCCCGGGGAGCTGTTTTTT. Translated, it gives CASSFGGGAPGELFF. Looking up the rest from reference TRBV5-4 and TRBJ2-2 gives the full variable domain: ETGVTQSPTHLIKTRGQQVTLRCSSQSGHNTVSWYQQALGQGPQFIFQYYREEENGRGNFPPRFSGLQFPNYSSELNVNALELDDSALYLCASSFGGGAPGELFFGEGSRLTVL.